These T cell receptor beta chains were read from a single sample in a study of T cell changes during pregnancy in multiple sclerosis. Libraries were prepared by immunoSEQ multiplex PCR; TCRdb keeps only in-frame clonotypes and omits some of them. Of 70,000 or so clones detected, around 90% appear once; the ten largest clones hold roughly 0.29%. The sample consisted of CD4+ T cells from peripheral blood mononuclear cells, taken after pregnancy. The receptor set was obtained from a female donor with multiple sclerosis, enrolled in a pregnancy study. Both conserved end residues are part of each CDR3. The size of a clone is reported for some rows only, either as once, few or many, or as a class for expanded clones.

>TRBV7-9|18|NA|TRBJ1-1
CASSPSPGTGIRNTEAFF
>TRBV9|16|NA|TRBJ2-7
CASPLSPGLLSYEQYF
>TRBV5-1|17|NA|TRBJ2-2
CASSPGLAGANTGELFF
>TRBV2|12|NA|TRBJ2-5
CASKGEAETQYF
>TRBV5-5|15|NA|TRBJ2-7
CASSLGQGFSYEQYF
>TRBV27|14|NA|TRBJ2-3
CASITVAGGDTQYF
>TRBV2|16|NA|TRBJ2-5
CASSEGTSGVQETQYF
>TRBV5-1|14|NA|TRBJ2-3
CASSWGDFTDTQYF
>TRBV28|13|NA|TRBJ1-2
CASSPTGTYGYTF
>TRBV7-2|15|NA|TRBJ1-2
CASSQFSGGDYGYTF
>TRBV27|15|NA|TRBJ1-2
CASSSLGQGPRGYTF
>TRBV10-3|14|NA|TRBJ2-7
CAISAGQGGYEQYF
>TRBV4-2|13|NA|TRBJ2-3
CASSQVDRGLRYF
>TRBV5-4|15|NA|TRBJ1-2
CASSWGGQGARGYTF
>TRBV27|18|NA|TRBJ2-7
CASSLGRGISGHSYEQYF
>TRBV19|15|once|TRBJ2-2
CASRGRGSYTGELFF
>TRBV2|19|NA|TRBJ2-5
CASSEALPGAAGELETQYF
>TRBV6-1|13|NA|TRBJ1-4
CASKGGAGEKLFF
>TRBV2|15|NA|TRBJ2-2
CASSVRRLGTGELFF
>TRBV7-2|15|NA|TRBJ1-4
CASSLLPATNEKLFF
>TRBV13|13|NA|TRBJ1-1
CASSSRQNTEAFF
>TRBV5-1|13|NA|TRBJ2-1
CASSFDSGSVQFF
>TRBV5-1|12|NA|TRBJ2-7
CASSLQGYEQYF
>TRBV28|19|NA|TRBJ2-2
CASSLYGRGTTIFNGELFF
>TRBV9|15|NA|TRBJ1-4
CASSPHGGVNEKLFF